The 8 T cell receptor beta chains listed next were all sequenced from one sample in a study of T cell responses to AZD1222 COVID-19 vaccine. Sequencing was performed with immunoSEQ multiplex PCR; in TCRdb, only in-frame clones are kept and a portion is missing. The sample includes some 100,000 clones, roughly 90% of them seen just once. This material consisted of peripheral blood, taken on day 0 of AZD1222 vaccination. The receptors originated from an adult in good health.

The rearrangement links TRBV30 to TRBJ2-1; D is uncertain. Germline assignment: CDR1 GTSNPN and CDR2 SVGIG (reference sequence). V lost 7 bases, J lost 1 base, and 8 bases lay in between. This CDR3 is 12 amino acids long. CDR3 bases: TGTGCCTCCTCTAGGTCCTACAATGAGCAGTTCTTC. Translation gives CASSRSYNEQFF.

This sequence joins TRBV29-1 and TRBJ1-1; D uncertain. CDR3 length equals 11 residues. Germline V gene lookup returns CDR1 SQVTM and CDR2 ANQGSEA. Trimming cost V 6 bases and J 0 bases, with 5 bases left between them. The CDR3 is CSVQMNTEAFF. Written as DNA, the CDR3 is TGCAGCGTCCAGATGAACACTGAAGCTTTCTTT.

The chain joins TRBV14 to TRBJ1-1; unclear D gene. CDR1 and CDR2 (germline): SGHDN, FVKESK. Between the trimmed V and J ends, which lost 2 bases and 8 bases, there was a span of 6 bases. The CDR3 spans 11 residues. CDR3 in DNA: TGTGCCAGCAGCCAATCAACGGAAGCTTTCTTT. Translation: CASSQSTEAFF.

The chain has TRBV10-1 and TRBJ2-3; no firm D call. Deletions cut 3 bases from V and 8 bases from J, with 12 bases between. The germline V gene encodes CDR1 WNHNN and CDR2 SYGVQD (reference sequence). The CDR3 is made up of 13 amino acids. This chain's CDR3 is CASSEPSLGTQYF. CDR3 coding DNA: TGCGCCAGCAGTGAACCCAGTTTGGGTACGCAGTATTTT.

The chain uses TRBV9 and TRBJ2-5, with D perhaps being TRBD1 or TRBD2 (5 bases each). The CDR3 extends over 16 amino acids. Per germline, CDR1 SGDLS and CDR2 YYNGEE. V was trimmed by 1 base and J by 0 bases, leaving 13 bases between them. The CDR3 DNA is TGTGCCAGCAGCGTAAGGTTCGGGGCGGACCAAGAGACCCAGTACTTC. Protein product: CASSVRFGADQETQYF.

The genes are TRBV19 and TRBJ1-1; TRBD1 might be the D (6 bases). This CDR3 is 14 amino acids long. Trimming shortened V by 5 bases and J by 2 bases, and 12 bases separated the two germline ends. The V gene's germline CDR1 is LNHDA and CDR2 SQIVND (reference sequence). CDR3 nucleotide sequence: TGTGCCAGTAGTTCCAGGGGCCCCAACACTGAAGCTTTCTTT. It specifies CASSSRGPNTEAFF.

V gene TRBV4-1 combines with J gene TRBJ2-1; 14 nucleotides match TRBD2. Germline CDR1 reads MGHRA; CDR2 reads YSYEKL. This CDR3 is built from 20 residues. The J segment lost 3 bases and the V segment lost 0 bases, leaving 10 bases of the junction unmatched. The CDR3 here is CASSQDRRLAGGLFYNEQFF. The DNA for the CDR3 is TGCGCCAGCAGCCAAGATCGTCGACTAGCGGGAGGGCTATTCTACAATGAGCAGTTCTTC.

V and J are TRBV5-8 and TRBJ2-3; D unclear. The germline gives CDR1 SGHTS, CDR2 YDEGEE. The CDR3 length is 13 residues. V dropped 7 bases and J dropped 4 bases, with 13 bases sitting between them. The CDR3 loop is CASWIVGPDTQYF. CDR3 DNA sequence: TGTGCCAGCTGGATAGTCGGACCAGATACGCAGTATTTT.